This TCR beta chain was retrieved from a study of control samples from healthy donors and cancer patients. This table comes from immunoSEQ multiplex PCR, and its TCRdb copy is limited to in-frame clones, with some not included. The sample lists 170,000 or so clones, just over 90% seen once, with roughly 1.5% in the top ten. Germline loops: CDR1 LNHDA, CDR2 SQIVND (reference sequence). V was cut by 7 bases and J by 5 bases, with 18 bases left in between. The CDR3 length is 14 residues. The sample consisted of blood. This clonotype was obtained from a man in his thirties or forties in good health. The chain carries TRBV19 and TRBJ2-7; possible D gene TRBD1, 6 bases. CDR3 amino acids: CASTLDRSVNEQYF. CDR3 bases: TGTGCCAGTACCTTGGACAGAAGTGTCAACGAGCAGTACTTC.